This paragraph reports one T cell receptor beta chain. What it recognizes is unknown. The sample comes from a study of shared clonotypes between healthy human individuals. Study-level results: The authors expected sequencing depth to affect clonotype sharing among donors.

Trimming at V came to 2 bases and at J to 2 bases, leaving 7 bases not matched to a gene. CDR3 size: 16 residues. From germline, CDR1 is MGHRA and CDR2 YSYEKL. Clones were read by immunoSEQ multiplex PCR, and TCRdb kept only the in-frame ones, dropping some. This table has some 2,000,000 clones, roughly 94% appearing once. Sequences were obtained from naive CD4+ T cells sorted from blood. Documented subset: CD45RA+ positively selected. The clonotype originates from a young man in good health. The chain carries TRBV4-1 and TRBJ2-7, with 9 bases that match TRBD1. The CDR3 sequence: CASSQNLGQGAYEQYF. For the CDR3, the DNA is TGCGCCAGCAGCCAAAACTTGGGACAGGGAGCCTACGAGCAGTACTTC.